The present T cell receptor (beta chain) was sequenced within a study of follicular helper T cells after annual influenza vaccination. The overall study: Across the 2013-2014, 2014-2015 and 2015-2016 vaccination seasons, some subjects were resampled.

With regard to this clone: Its matching antigen is unknown.

Repertoires were generated with immunoSEQ multiplex PCR, while TCRdb's copy carries only in-frame clones and drops some. The sample holds about 15,000 clones, 65% to 85% seen once. The CDR3 has 16 residues. Trimming stripped 5 bases from V and 3 bases from J, with 20 bases between. Germline V gene lookup returns CDR1 MDHEN and CDR2 SYDVKM. The sample's time point: 2014-2015 season, 7 days after vaccination. Sorted cTfh were non-naive CD4+CXCR5+PD-1+, either ICOS+CD38+ or ICOS-CD38-. Study-wide results and limits: Day 7 ICOS+CD38+ clones later appeared mostly in ICOS-CD38- cTfh.

Sample: CXCR5+ CD38- circulating T follicular helper cells from blood, taken 7 days after influenza vaccination. The subset denotes: circulating Tfh, non-naive CD4+CXCR5+PD-1+ (ICOS+CD38+ or ICOS-CD38-). This sequence originates from an adult who received the influenza vaccine. The chain is built from TRBV28 and TRBJ2-7; D remains unclear. For the CDR3, the DNA is TGTGCCAGCAGTGATGCGAGGTCTCAAATGATCTACGAGCAGTACTTC. This sequence encodes CASSDARSQMIYEQYF.